This is a list of T cell receptor beta chains from one sample in a study of Graves' ophthalmopathy and Graves' hyperthyroidism. A single record per CDR3 protein comes from TCRdb applying MiXCR to the multiplex PCR reads. This sample has about 57,000 distinct CDR3 sequences; roughly 46% occur once, and the top ten carry over 4%. Material: peripheral blood. These TCRs come from an adult woman with Graves' ophthalmopathy. Each CDR3 is given with its conserved first and last residue. The D gene is left open where the match is weak. Size is stated for part of the rows, as once, few or many counts, or as a class when the clone is expanded.

v_gene,j_gene,d_gene,abundance,CDR3aa,CDR3nt
TRBV28,TRBJ1-5,NA,many,CASSLARWGNQPQHF,TGTGCCAGCAGTTTAGCTCGGTGGGGCAATCAGCCCCAGCATTTT
TRBV5-8,TRBJ2-7,TRBD2,many,CASSRTTSGSHEQYF,TGTGCCAGCAGCAGAACGACTAGCGGGAGCCACGAGCAGTACTTC
TRBV20-1,TRBJ2-6,NA,many,CSARDPGWVGANVLTF,TGCAGTGCTAGAGATCCTGGGTGGGTGGGGGCCAACGTCCTGACTTTC
TRBV9,TRBJ2-7,TRBD1,NA,CASSVSGQGGSEQYF,TGTGCCAGCAGCGTATCCGGACAGGGGGGGTCCGAGCAGTACTTC
TRBV7-3,TRBJ2-2,TRBD2,many,CASRVSGSSAGELFF,TGTGCCAGCAGAGTGAGCGGGAGTTCCGCCGGGGAGCTGTTTTTT
TRBV28,TRBJ2-5,TRBD1,many,CASSLGQGLYQETQYF,TGTGCCAGCAGTTTAGGACAGGGCTTGTACCAAGAGACCCAGTACTTC
TRBV7-2,TRBJ1-5,NA,NA,CASSLGRETRETQHF,TGTGCCAGCAGCTTAGGACGGGAGACCCGAGAGACCCAGCATTTT
TRBV5-1,TRBJ2-7,NA,many,CASSDSNSNHLYEQYF,TGCGCCAGCAGCGACAGCAATTCAAATCACCTCTACGAGCAGTACTTC
TRBV7-2,TRBJ2-2,NA,many,CASTLVGTNTGELFF,TGTGCCAGCACCCTTGTGGGGACGAACACCGGGGAGCTGTTTTTT
TRBV10-3,TRBJ2-1,NA,NA,CAIEGIWDYEQFF,TGTGCCATCGAGGGAATCTGGGACTATGAGCAGTTCTTC
TRBV20-1,TRBJ2-1,NA,NA,CSGIGGDRKGNGQFF,TGCAGTGGTATCGGCGGGGACAGAAAAGGCAATGGGCAGTTCTTC
TRBV20-1,TRBJ2-3,TRBD2,NA,CSARGGPPLFTDTQYF,TGCAGTGCTAGGGGAGGGCCACCTCTCTTCACAGATACGCAGTATTTT
TRBV20-1,TRBJ2-1,NA,NA,CSASQDSNEQFF,TGCAGTGCTAGCCAGGATAGCAATGAGCAGTTCTTC
TRBV13,TRBJ1-2,NA,many,CASSSYRDGYTF,TGTGCCAGCAGCTCCTACAGGGATGGCTACACCTTC
TRBV20-1,TRBJ2-4,NA,NA,CSDSVVNIQYF,TGCAGTGATAGTGTGGTAAACATTCAGTACTTC
TRBV20-1,TRBJ2-7,NA,NA,CSAARGSYKYF,TGCAGTGCTGCCCGAGGTAGTTATAAGTACTTC
TRBV7-2,TRBJ2-2,NA,NA,CAGSLASPGELFF,TGTGCCGGCAGCTTAGCGTCGCCGGGGGAGCTGTTTTTT
TRBV20-1,TRBJ1-4,NA,many,CSASDGEKLFF,TGCAGTGCCAGTGACGGTGAAAAACTGTTTTTT
TRBV20-1,TRBJ2-2,NA,NA,CSARHRDKGGELFF,TGCAGTGCTAGACACAGGGATAAGGGCGGGGAGCTGTTTTTT
TRBV24-1,TRBJ2-1,TRBD2,NA,CAGSYISGLAGGPSGNEQFF,TGTGCCGGCAGTTACATCTCGGGACTAGCGGGAGGGCCCTCGGGCAATGAGCAGTTCTTC
TRBV2,TRBJ2-5,NA,many,CASSEDRSTQYF,TGTGCCAGCAGTGAAGATCGTAGCACCCAGTACTTC
TRBV6-2/TRBV6-3,TRBJ2-6,NA,many,CASRTRASGANVLTF,TGTGCCAGCAGAACCCGGGCCTCTGGGGCCAACGTCCTGACTTTC
TRBV12-3/TRBV12-4,TRBJ2-4,TRBD1,many,CASSTGDQNIQYF,TGTGCCAGCAGTACAGGGGACCAAAACATTCAGTACTTC